The source of this T cell receptor beta chain is a study of long-term antiretroviral therapy in people with HIV. The assay, immunoSEQ v3.0, was run at survey level. Sequencing was designed to cover roughly 40,000-50,000 T-cell genomes in each sample. Some clones are missing from TCRdb's copy, which holds only in-frame ones; the method was immunoSEQ multiplex PCR. The data show tens of thousands of clones, with over 75% seen just once and 1% held by the top ten. The V gene's germline CDR1 is MNHNY and CDR2 SVGAGI (reference sequence). The V gene end was trimmed by 6 bases and the J gene end by 3 bases; junction bases not matched to a gene: 6. The CDR3 runs 16 residues.

The clonotype comes from a man between 50 and 59 years old with HIV. The chain combines TRBV6-6 with TRBJ2-3, with 13 bases aligning to TRBD2. Sequencing was performed on unsorted PBMCs, taken 2 years after starting antiretroviral therapy. In DNA form, the CDR3 reads TGTGCCAGCAGATCGGGACTAGCGGGGTTAACAGATACGCAGTATTTT. It specifies CASRSGLAGLTDTQYF.